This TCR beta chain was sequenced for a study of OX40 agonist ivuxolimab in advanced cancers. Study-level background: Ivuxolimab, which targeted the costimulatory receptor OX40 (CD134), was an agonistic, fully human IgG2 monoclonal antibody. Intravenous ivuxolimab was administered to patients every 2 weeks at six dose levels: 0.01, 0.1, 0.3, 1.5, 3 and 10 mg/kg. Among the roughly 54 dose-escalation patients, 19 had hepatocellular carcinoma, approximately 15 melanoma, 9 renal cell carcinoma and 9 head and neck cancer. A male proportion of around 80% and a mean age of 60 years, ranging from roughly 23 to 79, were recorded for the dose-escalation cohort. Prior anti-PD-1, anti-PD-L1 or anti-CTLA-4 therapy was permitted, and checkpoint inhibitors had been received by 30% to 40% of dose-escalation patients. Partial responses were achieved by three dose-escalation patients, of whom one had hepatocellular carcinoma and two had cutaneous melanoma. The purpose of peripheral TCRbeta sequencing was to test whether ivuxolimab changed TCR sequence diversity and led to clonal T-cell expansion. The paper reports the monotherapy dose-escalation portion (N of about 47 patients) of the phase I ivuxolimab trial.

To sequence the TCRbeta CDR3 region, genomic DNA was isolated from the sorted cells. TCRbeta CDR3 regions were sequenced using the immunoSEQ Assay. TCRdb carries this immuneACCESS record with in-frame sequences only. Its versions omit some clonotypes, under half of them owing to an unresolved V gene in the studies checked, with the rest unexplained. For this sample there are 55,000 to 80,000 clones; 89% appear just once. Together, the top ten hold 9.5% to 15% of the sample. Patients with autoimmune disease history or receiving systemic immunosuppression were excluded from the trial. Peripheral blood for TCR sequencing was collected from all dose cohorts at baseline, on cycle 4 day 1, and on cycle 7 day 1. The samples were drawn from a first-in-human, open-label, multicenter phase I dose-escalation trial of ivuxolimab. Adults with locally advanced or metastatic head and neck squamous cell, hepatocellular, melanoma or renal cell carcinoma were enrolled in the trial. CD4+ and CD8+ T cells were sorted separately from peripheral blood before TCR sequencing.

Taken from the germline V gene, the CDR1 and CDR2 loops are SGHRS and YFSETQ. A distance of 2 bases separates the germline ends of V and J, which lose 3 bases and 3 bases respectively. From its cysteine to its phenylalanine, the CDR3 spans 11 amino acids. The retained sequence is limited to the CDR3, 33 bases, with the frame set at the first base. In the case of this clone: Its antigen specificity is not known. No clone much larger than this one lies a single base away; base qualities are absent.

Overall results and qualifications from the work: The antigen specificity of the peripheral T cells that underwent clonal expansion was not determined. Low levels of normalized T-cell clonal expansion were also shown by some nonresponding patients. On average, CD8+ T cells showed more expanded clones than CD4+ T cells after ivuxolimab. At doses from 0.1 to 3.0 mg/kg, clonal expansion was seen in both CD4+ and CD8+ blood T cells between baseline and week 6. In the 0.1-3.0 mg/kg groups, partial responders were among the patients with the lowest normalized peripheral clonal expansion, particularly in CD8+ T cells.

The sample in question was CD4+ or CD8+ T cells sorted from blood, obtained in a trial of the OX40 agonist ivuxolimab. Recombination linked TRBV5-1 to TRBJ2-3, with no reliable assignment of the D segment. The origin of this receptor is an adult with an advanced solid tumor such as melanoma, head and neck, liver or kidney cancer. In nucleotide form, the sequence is TGCGCCAGCAGCTCGACAGATACGCAGTATTTT. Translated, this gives CASSSTDTQYF.